This T cell receptor beta chain was sequenced during a study of CD8 T cells in Susac syndrome. cDNA came from about 0.5 to 1 ug RNA primed by random hexamers. TCR beta CDR3 was amplified by immunoSEQ multiplex PCR. This amplification extended across 54 Vbeta and 13 Jbeta segments. TCRdb passed the immunoSEQ multiplex PCR reads through MiXCR, listing each CDR3 protein once. The table lists about 200,000 distinct CDR3 sequences, 90% to 95% of them singletons. Germline values: CDR1 LGHNA, CDR2 YSLEER. The CDR3 has 15 residues. J lost 2 bases, V lost 0 bases, and 4 bases had no gene match. The multiple sclerosis control group was made up of treatment-naive patients with stable or active relapsing-remitting disease. This clonotype was recorded only once.

This chain links TRBV4-3 with TRBJ2-7; 7 bases agree with TRBD2. The sequence was obtained from a human donor with multiple sclerosis. Sequenced material: CD8+ T cells from PBMCs. CDR3 loop: CASSQDYSGAYEQYF. The CDR3 region has the DNA TGCGCCAGCAGCCAAGATTACAGCGGGGCCTACGAGCAGTACTTC.